The TCR beta chain described here comes from a study of T cell clonotyping in hematopoietic cell transplantation (dated by TCRdb to 2020 to 2023). Broadly, across the study: Recipient samples taken before transplant were collected after cytoreduction. Recruitment of patients ran from 2015 to early 2017, and follow-up continued until September 2020 or until death. A total of around 140 blood samples were collected in the study from 35 to 45 consecutive transplant recipients and their related donors.

For this clone: It lacks a known antigen. It has no much larger one-base neighbor in the sample; base qualities were not kept.

The sample's time point label is to be understood as: recipient sample about 28 days before transplant, after cytoreduction. Blood from recipients was drawn roughly 28 days before transplant, then again at days 30, 100 and 180 after transplant. Nuclei Lysis Solution was used to extract genomic DNA from fresh or cryopreserved unfractionated peripheral blood mononuclear cells. The immunoSEQ assay, a bias-controlled multiplex PCR with V- and J-specific primers, was used to amplify TCR beta CDR3 regions from genomic DNA. A proprietary barcode and Illumina adapter sequences were added to the CDR3 amplicons in a second PCR step. CDR3 libraries were sequenced on an Illumina MiSeq instrument. The paper's processing steps were these. Export and quality control were performed with immunoSEQ Analyzer 3.0, and downstream analyses were performed with R Bioconductor and Immunarch. Only productive rearrangements within the normalized downsampled data set were used in the calculation of repertoire metrics. Clonotypes larger than 5 templates in the normalized cohort were defined as pathologically expanded. Repertoire diversity was measured with the Inverse Simpson Index. The non-normalized data set was used for CMV-specificity analyses so that all clonotypes could be captured. Entries here come from immuneACCESS through TCRdb and include only in-frame sequences with V and J called. Some clones fail to appear in such tables; in the studies checked, an unresolved V gene covers under half of the shortfall, and the cause of the remainder is unknown. The D gene and trimming were derived from the DNA, and the V and J assignments and clone size from that table. The sample has more than 70,000 clones on record, about 96% of them singletons. The top ten clones comprise under 2% of the sample.

Study-wide conclusions, independent of this receptor: After transplant, TCR diversity in recipients dropped, and pathologically expanded clonotypes climbed progressively between day 30 and day 180. Broader TCR repertoire diversity after transplant was predicted by Inverse Simpson Index values from donors and from recipients before transplant. Recipient repertoires showed only a small fraction of overlap with donor repertoires, and over 97% appeared de novo at the given depth. The sample size was limited, and CD4 and CD8 repertoire contributions could not be separated because cells were not sorted.

The origin of this receptor is a woman aged 50 to 60 with acute myeloid leukemia. Some clones in this sample may be carry-over from other donors' samples. Sequencing was performed on peripheral blood mononuclear cells, taken before stem cell transplant.

The nucleotide sequence reads as follows: TGTGCCAGTAGTATCGGGGGGACAGGGCCCACCGGGGAGCTGTTTTTT. Translated, it gives CASSIGGTGPTGELFF. The chain links TRBV19 with TRBJ2-2, with TRBD1 matching 9 junction bases. V loses 3 bases at its end and J loses 4 bases; junction bases beyond the gene matches: 6. From cysteine to phenylalanine, the CDR3 is 16 amino acids long. The sequence is cut down to CDR3 DNA, 48 bases in frame from base 1. In the germline V gene (reference sequence), CDR1 corresponds to LNHDA and CDR2 to SQIVND.